This T cell receptor (beta chain) was identified in a study of cytotoxic CD8 clonotypes in ibrutinib-treated CLL. Study-wide context: Outcomes included around 25 partial and 2 complete responses; after median roughly 70 months, approximately 15 stayed remitted and around 12 progressed. Study results and limitations: Clonality increased at ibrutinib response, then returned toward baseline at progression. Public clonotypes were seen rarely and were contracted or stable on treatment. Age-matched healthy donor levels were exceeded by baseline clonality, which tracked circulating CD8+ T-cell counts.

The germline V gene encodes CDR1 SGHTA and CDR2 FQGNSA. V lost 1 base to trimming and J lost 4 bases, with 8 bases between them. The CDR3 loop spans 13 amino acids. TCRdb's table, derived via immunoSEQ multiplex PCR, lists solely in-frame clones and lacks some. Here the sample spans 120,000 to 150,000 clones, roughly 77% being singletons. Concerning this clone itself: The antigen remains unidentified.

The sequencing here drew on PBMCs, taken after 12 months of ibrutinib treatment. The sequence derives from a human donor with chronic lymphocytic leukemia. The rearrangement uses TRBV7-2 and TRBJ2-7; no clear D. DNA of the CDR3: TGTGCCAGCAGCTTAGAGTATGGGTACGAGCAGTACTTC. This codes for CASSLEYGYEQYF.